This entry is about one T cell receptor (beta chain). Assay: immunoSEQ multiplex PCR; the TCRdb copy retains only in-frame clones and omits some. The sample yields 150,000 to 170,000 clones, roughly 71% seen once. Germline lookup yields CDR1 MNHEY and CDR2 SVGAGI. The V end lost 0 bases, the J end lost 4 bases, and 12 bases lay between the germline ends. This CDR3 is 15 amino acids long. This specimen comes from a study of blood T cell repertoires in COVID-19. The clonotype was recovered from a woman of 80 years or more with acute or convalescent COVID-19. This sequence joins TRBV6-5 and TRBJ1-2; weak D call: TRBD1 (6 bases). The sequencing sample was made of peripheral blood. CDR3 amino acids: CASSYSSGDIYGYTF. CDR3 bases: TGTGCCAGCAGTTACTCTTCCGGGGACATCTATGGCTACACCTTC.